Following are 24 T cell receptor beta chains from one sample sequenced in a study of patients and donors after allogeneic stem cell transplantation. MiXCR, run by TCRdb on the RT-PCR reads, gives a single entry per CDR3 protein. Here the sample spans about 31,000 distinct CDR3 sequences, around 6.8% being singletons. Sequenced input: blood, either unsorted or a sorted T cell fraction (not recorded which). Receptors were obtained from a human donor who was either an allogeneic HSCT recipient or a stem cell or donor lymphocyte infusion donor (not recorded which). It is not recorded whose cells these are; they may come from a transplant donor.

The DNA of the CDR3 is TGTGCCAGCAGCTTAGTGCCGATCAATGAGCAGTTCTTC. Protein sequence: CASSLVPINEQFF. V is TRBV7-9 and J is TRBJ2-1; D remains unclear. CDR3 size: 13 residues. Trimming stripped 1 base from V and 6 bases from J, with 7 bases between. Germline assignment: CDR1 SEHNR and CDR2 FQNEAQ (reference sequence). Combining the CDR3 with reference TRBV7-9 and TRBJ2-1 gives the whole variable domain DTGVSQNPRHKITKRGQNVTFRCDPISEHNRLYWYRQTLGQGPEFLTYFQNEAQLEKSRLLSDRFSAERPKGSFSTLEIQRTEQGDSAMYLCASSLVPINEQFFGPGTRLTVL.

On this clonotype itself: At one of its ends the junction is not consistent with the germline gene, which may arise from a read error. This chain links TRBV12-3 or TRBV12-4 with TRBJ2-7, with TRBD1 identical over 9 bases. CDR3 length: 14 residues. The CDR3 region is CASSFLGQGKEQHF. CDR3 nucleotides: TGTGCCAGCAGTTTTTTAGGACAGGGGAAGGAGCAGCACTTC.

This clonotype was seen many times. CDR3 sequence: CATSDPYGPGEKLFF. CDR3 nucleotide sequence: TGTGCCACCAGTGATCCGTACGGGCCGGGTGAAAAACTGTTTTTT. V gene TRBV24-1 combines with J gene TRBJ1-4, with unresolved D. From germline, CDR1 is KGHDR and CDR2 SFDVKD. CDR3 size: 15 residues. Deletions cut 3 bases from V and 7 bases from J, with 14 bases between.

This clonotype was counted a few times. The V and J genes are TRBV7-8 and TRBJ1-2; TRBD1 is a possible D gene (5 bases). This CDR3 region has 11 residues. Trimming pared 5 bases from V and 7 bases from J, leaving 8 bases between. Germline CDR1 reads SGHVS; CDR2 reads FQNEAQ. The CDR3 reads CASSMGPGYTF. DNA of the CDR3: TGTGCCAGCAGCATGGGACCTGGCTACACCTTC.

This clonotype was picked up a small number of times. V and J are TRBV7-2 and TRBJ2-1; the match to TRBD2 covers 12 bases. This CDR3 comprises 16 residues. Germline V gene data show CDR1 as SGHTA and CDR2 as FQGNSA. After removal of 1 base from V and 7 bases from J, the junction contained 5 bases not matched to a gene. As DNA, the CDR3 is TGTGCCAGCAGCTTAGGGCTAGCGGGAGGGCTGAATGAGCAGTTCTTC. Translated: CASSLGLAGGLNEQFF. The full variable domain, its missing parts supplied by reference TRBV7-2 and TRBJ2-1, is GAGVSQSPSNKVTEKGKDVELRCDPISGHTALYWYRQSLGQGLEFLIYFQGNSAPDKSGLPSDRFSAERTGGSVSTLTIQRTQQEDSAVYLCASSLGLAGGLNEQFFGPGTRLTVL.

This clonotype has at least ten counts. V and J are TRBV10-3 and TRBJ2-5; D ambiguous. CDR1 ENHRY and CDR2 SYGVKD come from the germline V gene. Trimming took off 3 bases at V and 1 base at J, with 3 bases between the two ends. CDR3 length: 12 amino acids. The CDR3 DNA reads as TGTGCCATCAGTGAAATCCAAGAGACCCAGTACTTC. This sequence encodes CAISEIQETQYF.

This clonotype has more than one count but fewer than ten. V usage is TRBV18 and J usage is TRBJ1-4, with D possibly TRBD1 on 5 matching bases. From germline, CDR1 is KGHSH and CDR2 LQKENI. V was clipped by 5 bases and J by 0 bases, with 19 bases between them. The CDR3 covers 18 residues. The DNA of the CDR3 is TGTGCCAGCTCATCCCGGGACGTTGGATTTGCAACTAATGAAAAACTGTTTTTT. This sequence encodes CASSSRDVGFATNEKLFF.

This clonotype appeared many times. This sequence joins TRBV6-5 and TRBJ1-3; TRBD1 might be the D (5 bases). Germline V CDR1 and CDR2: MNHEY, SVGAGI. Trimming stripped 4 bases from V and 0 bases from J, with 13 bases between. The CDR3 sequence is 16 residues long. The CDR3 sequence: CASSSSQGGSGNTIYF. The CDR3 DNA is TGTGCCAGCAGTTCCAGTCAGGGAGGCTCTGGAAACACCATATATTTT.

Ten or more counts support this clonotype. This chain connects TRBV3-1 to TRBJ2-7, with unresolved D. The V and J ends lost 3 bases and 5 bases respectively, with 5 bases between them. The length of the CDR3 is 11 residues. CDR1 LGHDT and CDR2 YNNKEL come from the germline V gene (reference sequence). CDR3 sequence reads: CASSQLHEQYF. The CDR3 DNA follows: TGTGCCAGCAGCCAGTTGCACGAGCAGTACTTC.

This clonotype was seen at least ten times. V gene TRBV7-6 combines with J gene TRBJ2-7, with a weak D call TRBD1 (6 bases). Germline CDR1 and CDR2: SGHVS and FNYEAQ. This CDR3 has 14 residues. The V gene lost 5 bases and the J gene lost 0 bases, with 11 bases spanning the gap. In nucleotides, the CDR3 is TGTGCCAGCAGCGTCACAGGGAACTCCTACGAGCAGTACTTC. It yields the protein CASSVTGNSYEQYF.

This clonotype has more than one count but fewer than ten. V and J are TRBV2 and TRBJ2-1; no clear D. There are 13 residues in the CDR3. Germline V gives CDR1 SNHLY, CDR2 FYNNEI. Trimming left V 3 bases short and J 13 bases short, with 16 bases between. The CDR3 region is CASSDGRSGSQFF. The CDR3 region has the DNA TGTGCCAGCAGTGACGGACGATCCGGCTCTCAGTTCTTC.

This clonotype was counted ten times or more. V gene TRBV4-3 combines with J gene TRBJ2-1, with D possibly matching TRBD2 (5 bases). V was cut by 2 bases and J by 7 bases, with 15 bases left in between. This CDR3 is built from 15 residues. Per germline, CDR1 LGHNA and CDR2 YSLEER. The CDR3 nucleotides are TGCGCCAGCAGCCAAAATGGGTTCGGGGTAAATGAGCAGTTCTTC. It specifies CASSQNGFGVNEQFF.

This clonotype was seen ten or more times. The J gene is TRBJ2-7, the V gene TRBV2, with TRBD2 identical over 8 bases. V shed 5 bases, J shed 2 bases, and the junction held 14 bases outside the gene matches. Per germline, CDR1 SNHLY and CDR2 FYNNEI. The length of the CDR3 is 17 residues. The CDR3 DNA reads as TGTGCCAGCAGTTATTTCCCGGGACTAGATATCCCCTACGAGCAGTACTTC. Residues: CASSYFPGLDIPYEQYF.

The rearrangement uses TRBV9 and TRBJ2-1; 9 positions match TRBD2. This CDR3 spans 15 amino acids. Germline CDR1 and CDR2: SGDLS and YYNGEE. Trimming cost V 3 bases and J 1 base; bases outside gene matches: 2. The DNA of the CDR3 is TGTGCCAGCAGCGGTAGCGGGAGATCCTACAATGAGCAGTTCTTC. Its translation is CASSGSGRSYNEQFF. The whole variable domain, remainder taken from reference TRBV9 and TRBJ2-1, is DSGVTQTPKHLITATGQRVTLRCSPRSGDLSVYWYQQSLDQGLQFLIQYYNGEERAKGNILERFSAQQFPDLHSELNLSSLELGDSALYFCASSGSGRSYNEQFFGPGTRLTVL.

This clonotype was counted a few times. The V and J genes are TRBV4-2 and TRBJ2-7, with 10 bases matching TRBD2. The germline CDR1 and CDR2 sequences are LGHNA and YNFKEQ. The V gene end was trimmed by 3 bases and the J gene end by 0 bases; junction bases not matched to a gene: 14. CDR3 length equals 19 residues. The CDR3 sequence: CASSQWGKREGRSSYEQYF. The CDR3 DNA reads as TGTGCCAGCAGCCAGTGGGGTAAGCGGGAGGGCCGTAGCTCCTACGAGCAGTACTTC.

The table lists this clonotype with a few counts. The rearrangement links TRBV6-6 to TRBJ2-1; D is undetermined. CDR3 length: 14 amino acids. Trimming pared 1 base from V and 13 bases from J, leaving 17 bases between. CDR1 is MNHNY and CDR2 is SVGAGI in the germline V gene (reference sequence). CDR3 region: CASSYLAGSDLQFF. The CDR3 coding sequence is TGTGCCAGCAGTTACTTAGCCGGGTCAGATTTACAGTTCTTC.

For this clonotype: This may arise from a read error, as a much more abundant clone is one base away. The chain uses TRBV3-1 and TRBJ2-1; 8 bases map to TRBD2. The CDR3 sequence is 14 residues long. CDR1 is LGHDT and CDR2 is YNNKEL in the germline V gene (reference sequence). The CDR3: CAISLSGAYNEQFF. The CDR3 DNA reads as TGTGCCATCAGCCTTAGCGGGGCCTACAATGAGCAGTTCTTC.

This clonotype was detected a few times. The V gene is TRBV25-1, the J gene TRBJ2-1; no definite D call. Trimming cost V 4 bases and J 3 bases, with 4 bases left between them. Germline lookup yields CDR1 MGHDK and CDR2 SYGVNS. The CDR3 is made up of 12 amino acids. The CDR3 loop is CASSVLYNEQFF. The CDR3 DNA sequence: TGTGCCAGCAGTGTCCTCTACAATGAGCAGTTCTTC.

This clonotype was picked up many times. The rearrangement links TRBV18 to TRBJ2-7; no reliable D call. This CDR3 has 12 residues. Germline lookup yields CDR1 KGHSH and CDR2 LQKENI. V was pared by 5 bases and J by 4 bases, with 9 bases between. CDR3 DNA: TGTGCCAGCTCAAGCCCAGCTTACGAGCAGTACTTC. Protein product: CASSSPAYEQYF.

This clonotype came up a few times. The rearrangement uses TRBV9 and TRBJ1-5; possible D gene TRBD1, 6 bases. The CDR3 length is 15 residues. Trimming left V 0 bases short and J 4 bases short, with 11 bases between. Looked up from germline, CDR1 is SGDLS and CDR2 is YYNGEE. The CDR3 loop is CASSVGVGGNQPQHF. The CDR3 DNA follows: TGTGCCAGCAGCGTAGGGGTAGGGGGGAATCAGCCCCAGCATTTT.

This clonotype appeared many times. The chain is built from TRBV28 and TRBJ2-5; D call uncertain. CDR3 length: 12 amino acids. Germline V gene sequence: CDR1 MDHEN, CDR2 SYDVKM. Deletions cut 1 base from V and 4 bases from J, with 4 bases between. The CDR3 region has the DNA TGTGCCAGCAGTTTATTGTTAGAGACCCAGTACTTC. Translated, it gives CASSLLLETQYF.

This clonotype has ten or more counts. The J gene is TRBJ2-1, the V gene TRBV10-3, with TRBD2 matching 7 bases. This CDR3 region has 16 residues. V was clipped by 7 bases and J by 4 bases; unmatched bases: 13. Germline V gives CDR1 ENHRY, CDR2 SYGVKD. CDR3 in amino acids: CAITIREASRYNEQFF. In DNA, the CDR3 is TGTGCCATCACCATACGGGAGGCCTCACGATACAATGAGCAGTTCTTC.

This clonotype was counted at least ten times. The chain has TRBV5-6 and TRBJ1-1; D is possibly TRBD1 (5 bases). Germline CDR1 is SGHDT and CDR2 is YYEEEE. Trimming took 1 base from V and 0 from J, leaving 7 bases between them. The length of the CDR3 is 14 residues. CDR3 sequence (DNA): TGTGCCAGCAGCTTGTGGGGGTTGAACACTGAAGCTTTCTTT. Protein sequence: CASSLWGLNTEAFF.

This clonotype was counted many times. The V call is TRBV5-5, the J call TRBJ1-3; no definite D call. CDR3 length: 15 amino acids. With 2 bases removed from V and 0 bases from J, the gap between germline ends came to 9 bases. CDR1 and CDR2 from the germline V gene are SGHKS and YYEKEE (reference sequence). The DNA of the CDR3 is TGTGCCAGCAGCTTAGACCCATTCTCTGGAAACACCATATATTTT. It specifies CASSLDPFSGNTIYF.